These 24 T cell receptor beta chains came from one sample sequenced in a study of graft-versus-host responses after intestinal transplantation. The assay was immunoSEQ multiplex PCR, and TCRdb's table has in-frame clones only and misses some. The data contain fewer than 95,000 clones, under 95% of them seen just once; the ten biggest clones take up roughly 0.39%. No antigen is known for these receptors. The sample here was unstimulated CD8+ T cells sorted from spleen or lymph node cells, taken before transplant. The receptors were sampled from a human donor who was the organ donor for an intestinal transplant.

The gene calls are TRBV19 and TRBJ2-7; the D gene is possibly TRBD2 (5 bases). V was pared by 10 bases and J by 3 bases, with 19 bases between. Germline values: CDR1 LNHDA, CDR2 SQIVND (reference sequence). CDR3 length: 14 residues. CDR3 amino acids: CATAPGNLNYEQYF. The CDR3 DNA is TGTGCCACGGCGCCCGGGAACCTTAACTACGAGCAGTACTTC. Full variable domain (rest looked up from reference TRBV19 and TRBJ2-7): DGGITQSPKYLFRKEGQNVTLSCEQNLNHDAMYWYRQDPGQGLRLIYYSQIVNDFQKGDIAEGYSVSREKKESFPLTVTSAQKNPTAFYLCATAPGNLNYEQYFGPGTRLTVT.

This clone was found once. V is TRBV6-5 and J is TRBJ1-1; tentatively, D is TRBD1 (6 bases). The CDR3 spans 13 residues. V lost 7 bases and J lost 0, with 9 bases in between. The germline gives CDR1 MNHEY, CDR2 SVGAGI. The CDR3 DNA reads TGTGCCAGCATGGGGGCGTTGAACACTGAAGCTTTCTTT. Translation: CASMGALNTEAFF.

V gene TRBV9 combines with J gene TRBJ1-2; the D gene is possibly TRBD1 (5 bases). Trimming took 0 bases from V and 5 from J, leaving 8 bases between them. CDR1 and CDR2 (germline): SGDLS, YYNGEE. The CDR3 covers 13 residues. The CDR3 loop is CASSVARDYGYTF. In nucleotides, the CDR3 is TGTGCCAGCAGCGTAGCCAGGGATTATGGCTACACCTTC.

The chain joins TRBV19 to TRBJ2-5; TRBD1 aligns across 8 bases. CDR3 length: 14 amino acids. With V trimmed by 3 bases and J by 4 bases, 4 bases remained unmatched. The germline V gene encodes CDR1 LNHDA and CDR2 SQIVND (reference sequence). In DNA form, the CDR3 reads TGTGCCAGTAGTATGACAGGGGTGGGAGAGACCCAGTACTTC. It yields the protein CASSMTGVGETQYF.

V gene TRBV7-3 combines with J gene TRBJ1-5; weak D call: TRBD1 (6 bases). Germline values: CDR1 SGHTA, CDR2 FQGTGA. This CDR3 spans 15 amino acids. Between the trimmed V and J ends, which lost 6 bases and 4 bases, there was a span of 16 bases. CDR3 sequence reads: CASSSGGAGNQPQHF. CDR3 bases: TGTGCCAGCAGTTCGGGGGGCGCGGGGAATCAGCCCCAGCATTTT.

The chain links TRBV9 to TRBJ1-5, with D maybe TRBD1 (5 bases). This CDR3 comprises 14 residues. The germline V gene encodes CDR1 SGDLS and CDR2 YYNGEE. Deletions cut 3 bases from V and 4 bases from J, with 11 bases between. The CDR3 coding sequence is TGTGCCAGCAGCGACGGGGGTTCGAATCAGCCCCAGCATTTT. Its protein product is CASSDGGSNQPQHF.

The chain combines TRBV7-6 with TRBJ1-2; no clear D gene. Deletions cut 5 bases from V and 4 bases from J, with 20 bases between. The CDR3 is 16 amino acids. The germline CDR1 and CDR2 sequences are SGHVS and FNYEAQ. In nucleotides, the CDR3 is TGTGCCAGCAGCCCCGCGGGCGGTCCAGAGCTCTATGGCTACACCTTC. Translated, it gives CASSPAGGPELYGYTF.

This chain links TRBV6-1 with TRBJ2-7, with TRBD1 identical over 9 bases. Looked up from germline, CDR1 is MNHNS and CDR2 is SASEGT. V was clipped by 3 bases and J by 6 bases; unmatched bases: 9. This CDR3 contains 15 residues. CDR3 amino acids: CASSELGTGMAEQYF. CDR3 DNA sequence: TGTGCCAGCAGTGAGCTTGGGACAGGGATGGCCGAGCAGTACTTC.

CDR3 sequence (DNA): TGTGCCAGCAGCTCAACCGGGACAGGGGTTGGAAACACCATATATTTT. It encodes CASSSTGTGVGNTIYF. This sequence joins TRBV7-9 and TRBJ1-3; 10 positions match TRBD1. Germline CDR1 SEHNR, CDR2 FQNEAQ (reference sequence). J was trimmed by 3 bases and V by 4 bases; bases with no gene match: 6. There are 16 residues in the CDR3.

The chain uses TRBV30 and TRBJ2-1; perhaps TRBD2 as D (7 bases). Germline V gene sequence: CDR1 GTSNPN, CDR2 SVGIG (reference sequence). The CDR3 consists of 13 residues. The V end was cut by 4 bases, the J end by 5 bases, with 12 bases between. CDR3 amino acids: CAWTRGGDNEQFF. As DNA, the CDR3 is TGTGCCTGGACCAGGGGAGGGGACAATGAGCAGTTCTTC.

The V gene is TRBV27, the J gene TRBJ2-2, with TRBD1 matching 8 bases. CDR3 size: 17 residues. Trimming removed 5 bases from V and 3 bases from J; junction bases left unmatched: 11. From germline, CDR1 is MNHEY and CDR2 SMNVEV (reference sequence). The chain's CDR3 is CASSTQRTGHDTGELFF. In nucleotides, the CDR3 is TGTGCCAGCAGTACCCAGCGGACAGGGCACGACACCGGGGAGCTGTTTTTT.

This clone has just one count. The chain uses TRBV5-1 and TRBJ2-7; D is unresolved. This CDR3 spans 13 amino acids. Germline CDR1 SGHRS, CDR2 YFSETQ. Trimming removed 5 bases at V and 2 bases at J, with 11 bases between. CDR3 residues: CASSDEDPYEQYF. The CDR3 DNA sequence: TGCGCCAGCAGTGACGAGGATCCCTACGAGCAGTACTTC. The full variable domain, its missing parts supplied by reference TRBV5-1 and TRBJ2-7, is KAGVTQTPRYLIKTRGQQVTLSCSPISGHRSVSWYQQTPGQGLQFLFEYFSETQRNKGNFPGRFSGRQFSNSRSEMNVSTLELGDSALYLCASSDEDPYEQYFGPGTRLTVT.

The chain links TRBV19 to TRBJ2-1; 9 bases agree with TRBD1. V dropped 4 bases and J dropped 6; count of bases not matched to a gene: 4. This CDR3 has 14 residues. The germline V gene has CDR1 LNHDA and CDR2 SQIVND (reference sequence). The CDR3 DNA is TGTGCCAGTAGTACCGGACAGGGGAGCAATGAGCAGTTCTTC. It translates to CASSTGQGSNEQFF. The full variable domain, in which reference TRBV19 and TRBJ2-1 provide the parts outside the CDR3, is DGGITQSPKYLFRKEGQNVTLSCEQNLNHDAMYWYRQDPGQGLRLIYYSQIVNDFQKGDIAEGYSVSREKKESFPLTVTSAQKNPTAFYLCASSTGQGSNEQFFGPGTRLTVL.

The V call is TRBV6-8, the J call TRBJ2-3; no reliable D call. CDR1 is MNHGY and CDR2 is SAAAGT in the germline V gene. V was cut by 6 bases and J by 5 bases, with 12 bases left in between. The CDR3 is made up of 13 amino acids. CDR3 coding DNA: TGTGCCAGCAGCGAATCCGCGGTAGATACGCAGTATTTT. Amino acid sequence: CASSESAVDTQYF.

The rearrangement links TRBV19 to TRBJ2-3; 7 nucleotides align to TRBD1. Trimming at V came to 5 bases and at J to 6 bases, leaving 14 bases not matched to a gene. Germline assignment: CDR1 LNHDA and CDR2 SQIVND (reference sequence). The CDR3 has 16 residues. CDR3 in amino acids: CASSHRGLALYDTQYF. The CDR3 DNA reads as TGTGCCAGTAGTCACAGGGGATTGGCTTTGTATGATACGCAGTATTTT.

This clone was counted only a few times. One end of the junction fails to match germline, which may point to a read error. This chain's CDR3 is CASSTGTGAKEKLFF. For the CDR3, the DNA is TGTGCCAGCAGCACCGGGACAGGGGCTAAGGAAAAACTGTTTTTT. This chain joins TRBV7-9 and TRBJ1-4, with TRBD1 matching over 10 bases. The CDR3 has 15 residues. Germline lookup yields CDR1 SEHNR and CDR2 FQNEAQ (reference sequence).

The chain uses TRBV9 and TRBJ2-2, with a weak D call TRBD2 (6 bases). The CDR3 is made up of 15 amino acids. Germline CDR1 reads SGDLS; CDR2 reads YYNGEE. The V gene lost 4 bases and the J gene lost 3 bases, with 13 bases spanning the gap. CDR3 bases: TGTGCCAGCAGCACGGGACTGGGGGACACCGGGGAGCTGTTTTTT. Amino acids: CASSTGLGDTGELFF.

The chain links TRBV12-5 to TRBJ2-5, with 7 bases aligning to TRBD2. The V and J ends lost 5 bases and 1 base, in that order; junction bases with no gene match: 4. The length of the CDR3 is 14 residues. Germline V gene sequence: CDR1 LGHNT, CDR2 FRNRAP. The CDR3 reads CASGEWTSQETQYF. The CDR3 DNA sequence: TGTGCTAGTGGTGAATGGACTAGCCAAGAGACCCAGTACTTC.

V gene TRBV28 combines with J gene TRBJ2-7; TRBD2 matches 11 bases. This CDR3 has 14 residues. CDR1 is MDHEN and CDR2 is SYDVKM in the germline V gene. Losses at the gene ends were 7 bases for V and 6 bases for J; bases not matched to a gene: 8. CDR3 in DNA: TGTGCCAGCACCAGGCCTAGCGGGGGGAGCGAGCAGTACTTC. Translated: CASTRPSGGSEQYF.

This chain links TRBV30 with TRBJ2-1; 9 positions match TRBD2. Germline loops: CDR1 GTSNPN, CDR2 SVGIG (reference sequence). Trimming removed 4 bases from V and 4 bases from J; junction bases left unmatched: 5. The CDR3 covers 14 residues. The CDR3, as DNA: TGTGCCTGGAATATAGCGGGGGTTTACAATGAGCAGTTCTTC. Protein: CAWNIAGVYNEQFF.

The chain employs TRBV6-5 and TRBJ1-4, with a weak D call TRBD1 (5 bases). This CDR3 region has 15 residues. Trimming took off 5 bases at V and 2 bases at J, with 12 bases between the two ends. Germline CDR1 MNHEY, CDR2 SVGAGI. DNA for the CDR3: TGTGCCAGCAGTCCTAAGGGGCTCACTAATGAAAAACTGTTTTTT. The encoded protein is CASSPKGLTNEKLFF.

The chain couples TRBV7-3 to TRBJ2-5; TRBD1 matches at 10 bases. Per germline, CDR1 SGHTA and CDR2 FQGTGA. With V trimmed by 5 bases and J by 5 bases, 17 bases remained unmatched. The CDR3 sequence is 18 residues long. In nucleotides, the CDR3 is TGTGCCAGCAGCCCCCACCGACGGGGGACAGGGGTTCTGGAGACCCAGTACTTC. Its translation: CASSPHRRGTGVLETQYF.

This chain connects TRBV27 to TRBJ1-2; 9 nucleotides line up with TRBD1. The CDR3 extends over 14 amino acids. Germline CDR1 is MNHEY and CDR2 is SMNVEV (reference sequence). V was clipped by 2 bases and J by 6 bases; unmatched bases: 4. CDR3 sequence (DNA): TGTGCCAGCAGTTTAACAGGGGGCATTAATGGCTACACCTTC. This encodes CASSLTGGINGYTF.

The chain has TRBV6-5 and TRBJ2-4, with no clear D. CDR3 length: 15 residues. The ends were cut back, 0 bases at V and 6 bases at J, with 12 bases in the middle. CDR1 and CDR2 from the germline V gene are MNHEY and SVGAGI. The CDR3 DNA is TGTGCCAGCAGTTACTCGAGAAGATCTAGAAACATTCAGTACTTC. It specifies CASSYSRRSRNIQYF.